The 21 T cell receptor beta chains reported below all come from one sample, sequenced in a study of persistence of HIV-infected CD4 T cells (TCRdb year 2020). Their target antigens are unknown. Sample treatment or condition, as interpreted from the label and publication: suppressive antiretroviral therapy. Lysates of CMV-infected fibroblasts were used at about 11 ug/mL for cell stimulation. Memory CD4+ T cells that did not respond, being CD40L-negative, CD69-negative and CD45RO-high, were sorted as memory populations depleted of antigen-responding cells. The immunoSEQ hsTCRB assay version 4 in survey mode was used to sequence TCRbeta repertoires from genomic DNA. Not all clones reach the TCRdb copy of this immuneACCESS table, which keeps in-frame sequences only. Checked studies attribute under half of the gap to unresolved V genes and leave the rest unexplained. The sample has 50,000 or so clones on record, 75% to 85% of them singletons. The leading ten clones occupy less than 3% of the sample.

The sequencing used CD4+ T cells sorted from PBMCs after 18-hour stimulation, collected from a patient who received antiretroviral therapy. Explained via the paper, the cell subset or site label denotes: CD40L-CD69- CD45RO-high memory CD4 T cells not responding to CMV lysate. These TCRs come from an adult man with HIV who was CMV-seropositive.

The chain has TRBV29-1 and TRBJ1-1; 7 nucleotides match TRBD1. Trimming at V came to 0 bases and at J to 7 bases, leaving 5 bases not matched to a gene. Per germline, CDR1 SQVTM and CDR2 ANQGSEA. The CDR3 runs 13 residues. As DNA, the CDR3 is TGCAGCGTTGAAGATTTCCGGGACAGTGAAGCTTTCTTT. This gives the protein CSVEDFRDSEAFF.

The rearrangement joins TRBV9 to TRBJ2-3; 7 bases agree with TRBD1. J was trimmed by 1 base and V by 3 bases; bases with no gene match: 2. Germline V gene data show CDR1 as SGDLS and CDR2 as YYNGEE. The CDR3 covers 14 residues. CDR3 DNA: TGTGCCAGCAGCGCGGACAGGCGCACAGATACGCAGTATTTT. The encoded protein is CASSADRRTDTQYF. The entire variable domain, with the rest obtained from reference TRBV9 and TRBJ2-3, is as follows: DSGVTQTPKHLITATGQRVTLRCSPRSGDLSVYWYQQSLDQGLQFLIQYYNGEERAKGNILERFSAQQFPDLHSELNLSSLELGDSALYFCASSADRRTDTQYFGPGTRLTVL.

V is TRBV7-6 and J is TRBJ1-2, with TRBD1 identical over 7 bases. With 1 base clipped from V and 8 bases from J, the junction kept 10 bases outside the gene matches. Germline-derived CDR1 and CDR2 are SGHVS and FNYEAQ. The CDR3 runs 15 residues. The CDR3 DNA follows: TGTGCCAGCAGCTTAGGGGCCCCCGGGACAGCCGGCTACACCTTC. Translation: CASSLGAPGTAGYTF.

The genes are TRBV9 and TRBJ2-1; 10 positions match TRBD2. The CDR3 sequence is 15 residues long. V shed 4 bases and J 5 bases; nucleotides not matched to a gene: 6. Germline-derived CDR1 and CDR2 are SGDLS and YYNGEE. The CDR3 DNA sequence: TGTGCCAGCAGCACAAAGGGACTAGCGAACAATGAGCAGTTCTTC. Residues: CASSTKGLANNEQFF.

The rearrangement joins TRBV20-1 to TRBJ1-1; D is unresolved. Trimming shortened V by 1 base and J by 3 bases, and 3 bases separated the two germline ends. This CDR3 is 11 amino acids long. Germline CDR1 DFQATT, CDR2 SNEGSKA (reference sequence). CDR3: CSARGYTEAFF. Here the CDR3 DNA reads TGCAGTGCTAGAGGATACACTGAAGCTTTCTTT.

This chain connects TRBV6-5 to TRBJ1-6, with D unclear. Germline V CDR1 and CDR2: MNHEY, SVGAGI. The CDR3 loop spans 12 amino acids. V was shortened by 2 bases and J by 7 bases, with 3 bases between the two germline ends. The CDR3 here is CASSYANSPLHF. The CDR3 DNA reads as TGTGCCAGCAGTTACGCGAATTCACCCCTCCACTTT.

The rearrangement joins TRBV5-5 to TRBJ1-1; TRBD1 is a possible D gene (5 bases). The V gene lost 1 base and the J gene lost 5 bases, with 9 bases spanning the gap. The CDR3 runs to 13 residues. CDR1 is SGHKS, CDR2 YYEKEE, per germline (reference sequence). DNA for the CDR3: TGTGCCAGCAGCTTGCCAGGGCGGACTGAAGCTTTCTTT. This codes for CASSLPGRTEAFF.

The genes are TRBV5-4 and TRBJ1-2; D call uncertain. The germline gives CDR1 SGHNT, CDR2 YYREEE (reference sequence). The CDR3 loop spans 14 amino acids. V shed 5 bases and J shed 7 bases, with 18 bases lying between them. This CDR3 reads CASSFRWEEGGYTF. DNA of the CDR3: TGTGCCAGCAGTTTCCGGTGGGAGGAAGGTGGCTACACCTTC. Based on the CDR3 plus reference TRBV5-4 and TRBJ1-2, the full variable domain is ETGVTQSPTHLIKTRGQQVTLRCSSQSGHNTVSWYQQALGQGPQFIFQYYREEENGRGNFPPRFSGLQFPNYSSELNVNALELDDSALYLCASSFRWEEGGYTFGSGTRLTVV.

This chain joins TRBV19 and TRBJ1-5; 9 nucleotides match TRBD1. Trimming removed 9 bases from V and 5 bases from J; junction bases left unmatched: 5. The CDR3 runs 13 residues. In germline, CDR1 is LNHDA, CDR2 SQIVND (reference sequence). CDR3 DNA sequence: TGTGCCAGCGGACAGGGGCTTTATCAGCCCCAGCATTTT. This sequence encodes CASGQGLYQPQHF.

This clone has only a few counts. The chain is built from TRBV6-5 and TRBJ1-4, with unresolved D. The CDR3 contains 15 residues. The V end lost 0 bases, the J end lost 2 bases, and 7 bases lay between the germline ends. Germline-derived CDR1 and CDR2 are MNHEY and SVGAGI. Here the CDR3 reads CASSYSGSTNEKLFF. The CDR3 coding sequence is TGTGCCAGCAGTTACTCCGGGAGTACTAATGAAAAACTGTTTTTT.

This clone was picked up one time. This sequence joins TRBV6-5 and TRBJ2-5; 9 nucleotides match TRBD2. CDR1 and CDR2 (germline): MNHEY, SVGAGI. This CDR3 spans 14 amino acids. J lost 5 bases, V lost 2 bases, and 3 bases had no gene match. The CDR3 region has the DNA TGTGCCAGCAGTTACGGGACTAGCTGGGAGACCCAGTACTTC. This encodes CASSYGTSWETQYF.

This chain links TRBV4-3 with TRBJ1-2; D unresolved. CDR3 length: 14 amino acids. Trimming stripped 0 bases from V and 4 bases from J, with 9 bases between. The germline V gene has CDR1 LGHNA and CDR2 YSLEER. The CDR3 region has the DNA TGCGCCAGCAGCCAAGATGTCTTGAGCTATGGCTACACCTTC. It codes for CASSQDVLSYGYTF.

The CDR3 DNA sequence: TGCGCCAGCAGCTGGAACAATGAGCAGTTCTTC. Protein: CASSWNNEQFF. J is TRBJ2-1 and V is TRBV5-1; unclear D gene. The CDR3 has 11 amino acids. With 3 bases removed from V and 5 bases from J, the gap between germline ends came to 3 bases. Germline CDR1 SGHRS, CDR2 YFSETQ. Together with reference TRBV5-1 and TRBJ2-1, the CDR3 gives the full variable domain: KAGVTQTPRYLIKTRGQQVTLSCSPISGHRSVSWYQQTPGQGLQFLFEYFSETQRNKGNFPGRFSGRQFSNSRSEMNVSTLELGDSALYLCASSWNNEQFFGPGTRLTVL.

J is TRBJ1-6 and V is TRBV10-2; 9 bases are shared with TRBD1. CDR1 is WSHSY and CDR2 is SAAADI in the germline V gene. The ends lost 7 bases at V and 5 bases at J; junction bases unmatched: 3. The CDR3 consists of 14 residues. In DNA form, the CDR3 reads TGCGCCAGCAACGGACAGGGGAATAATTCACCCCTCCACTTT. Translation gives CASNGQGNNSPLHF.

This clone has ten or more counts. The CDR3 DNA sequence: TGTGCCAGCAGCCGAAGGGACAGGGGAAGTGGAGAGACCCAGTACTTC. Residues: CASSRRDRGSGETQYF. The chain uses TRBV3-1 (or the pseudogene TRBV3-2) and TRBJ2-5; 10 bases match TRBD1. There are 16 residues in the CDR3. Trimming at V came to 4 bases and at J to 4 bases, leaving 9 bases not matched to a gene. CDR1 is LGHDT and CDR2 is YNNKEL in the germline V gene (reference sequence).

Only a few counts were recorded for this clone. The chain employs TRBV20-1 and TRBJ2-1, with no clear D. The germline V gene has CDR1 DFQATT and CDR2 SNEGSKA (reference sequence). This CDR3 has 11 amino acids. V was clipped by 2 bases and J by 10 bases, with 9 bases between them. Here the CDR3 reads CSARPPVEQFF. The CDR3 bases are TGCAGTGCTAGACCCCCAGTGGAGCAGTTCTTC.

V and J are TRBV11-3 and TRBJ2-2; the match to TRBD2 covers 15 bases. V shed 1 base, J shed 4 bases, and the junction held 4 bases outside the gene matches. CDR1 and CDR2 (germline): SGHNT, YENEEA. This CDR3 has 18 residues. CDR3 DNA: TGTGCCAGCAGCTTAGGTCTGGGACTAGCGGGAGGCACCGGGGAGCTGTTTTTT. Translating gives CASSLGLGLAGGTGELFF.

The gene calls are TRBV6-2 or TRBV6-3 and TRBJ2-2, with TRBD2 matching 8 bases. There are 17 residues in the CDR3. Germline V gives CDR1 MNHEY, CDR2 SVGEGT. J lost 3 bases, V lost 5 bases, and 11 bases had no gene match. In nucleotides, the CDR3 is TGTGCCAGCAGTCCATTAGCGGGACCAATTCACACCGGGGAGCTGTTTTTT. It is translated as CASSPLAGPIHTGELFF.

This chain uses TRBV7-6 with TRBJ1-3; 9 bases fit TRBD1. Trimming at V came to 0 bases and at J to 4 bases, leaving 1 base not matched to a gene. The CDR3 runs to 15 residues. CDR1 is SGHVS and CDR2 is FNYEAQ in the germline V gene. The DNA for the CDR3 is TGTGCCAGCAGCTTAGCGACAGGGGGAGGAAACACCATATATTTT. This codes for CASSLATGGGNTIYF.

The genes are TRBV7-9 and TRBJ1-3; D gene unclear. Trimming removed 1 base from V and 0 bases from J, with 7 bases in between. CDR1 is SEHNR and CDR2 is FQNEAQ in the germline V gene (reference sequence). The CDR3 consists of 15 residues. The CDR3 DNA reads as TGTGCCAGCAGCTTAGTCAGGAGCTCTGGAAACACCATATATTTT. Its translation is CASSLVRSSGNTIYF.

The CDR3 DNA sequence: TGTGCCAGCAGCTTACAGGGCGGGCAGCCCCAGCATTTT. This sequence encodes CASSLQGGQPQHF. V is TRBV6-1 and J is TRBJ1-5, with D possibly being TRBD1 (6 bases). Germline V CDR1 and CDR2: MNHNS, SASEGT. This CDR3 is 13 amino acids long. The V end was cut by 6 bases, the J end by 7 bases, with 13 bases between.